A single T cell receptor beta chain is shown here with its context. The sample originates from a study of T cell responses to AZD1222 COVID-19 vaccine. Sequencing was performed with immunoSEQ multiplex PCR; in TCRdb, only in-frame clones are kept and a portion is missing. The sample yields more than 150,000 clones, roughly 94% seen once. The TCR sequence derives from an adult in good health. Material: peripheral blood, obtained on day 0 of AZD1222 vaccination.

The CDR3: CASSLRIVKTEAFF. The CDR3 bases are TGTGCCAGCAGTTTAAGGATAGTAAAAACTGAAGCTTTCTTT. The V call is TRBV28, the J call TRBJ1-1; D unclear. The V end was cut by 2 bases, the J end by 5 bases, with 12 bases between. The CDR3 is made up of 14 amino acids. The germline V gene has CDR1 MDHEN and CDR2 SYDVKM.